The clone carrying this T cell receptor (beta chain) was detected a few times. The antigen is undetermined. This record comes from a study of T cells after yellow fever vaccination. Across the study: For low cell numbers, libraries were made with SMART-Seq v4 Ultra Low Input.

Study-level findings and limits: Relatively few clonotypes were ones that appeared in both CD4 and CD8 compartments. Most clones from primary vaccination were detected again post-booster (approximately 97% CD4, roughly 91% CD8). Contamination by abundant bulk-population clonotypes could be present in FACS-sorted repertoires.

Trimming pared 6 bases from V and 1 base from J, leaving 17 bases between. This CDR3 region has 16 residues. Germline CDR1 is SEHNR and CDR2 is FQNEAQ (reference sequence). TCRdb itself ran the 5' RACE reads through MiXCR, one entry per CDR3 protein. Altogether more than 450,000 distinct CDR3 sequences are present, about a fifth being singletons, with the ten largest covering 15% to 20%. This material consisted of PBMCs, taken approximately 20 days after the first yellow fever vaccination. The V call is TRBV7-9, the J call TRBJ2-3; D is perhaps TRBD1 (6 bases). The TCR comes from a man aged 18 to 30 who received the YFV17D yellow fever vaccine. The CDR3 bases are TGTGCCAGCAGTAAATCCGGGACACCTCGCACAGATACGCAGTATTTT. Residues: CASSKSGTPRTDTQYF.